This T cell receptor beta chain was profiled in a study of blood T cell repertoires in COVID-19. Trimming cost V 2 bases and J 5 bases; bases outside gene matches: 13. This CDR3 has 17 residues. Germline V gene lookup returns CDR1 MNHNS and CDR2 SASEGT. Produced via immunoSEQ multiplex PCR; TCRdb's table is partial and in-frame only. The data hold about 360,000 clones, with more than 70% observed a single time. The V call is TRBV6-1, the J call TRBJ2-5; 8 nucleotides align to TRBD1. The sequenced sample was PBMCs or T cells enriched from blood (not recorded which). The clonotype was recovered from a man aged 30 to 45 who had recovered from COVID-19. The CDR3 here is CASSEINDRGGLETQYF. CDR3 DNA sequence: TGTGCCAGCAGTGAAATTAATGACAGGGGAGGTTTGGAGACCCAGTACTTC.